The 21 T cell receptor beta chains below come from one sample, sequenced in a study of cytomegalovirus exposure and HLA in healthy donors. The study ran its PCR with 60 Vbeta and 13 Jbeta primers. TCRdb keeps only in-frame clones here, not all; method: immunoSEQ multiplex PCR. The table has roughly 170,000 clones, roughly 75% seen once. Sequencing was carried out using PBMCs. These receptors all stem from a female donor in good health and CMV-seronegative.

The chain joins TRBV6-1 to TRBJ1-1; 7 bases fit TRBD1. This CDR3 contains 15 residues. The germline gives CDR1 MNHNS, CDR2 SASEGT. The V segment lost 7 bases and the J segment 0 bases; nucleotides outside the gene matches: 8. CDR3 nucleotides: TGTGCCAGCACGGTGCAGGGGGGCATGAACACTGAAGCTTTCTTT. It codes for CASTVQGGMNTEAFF.

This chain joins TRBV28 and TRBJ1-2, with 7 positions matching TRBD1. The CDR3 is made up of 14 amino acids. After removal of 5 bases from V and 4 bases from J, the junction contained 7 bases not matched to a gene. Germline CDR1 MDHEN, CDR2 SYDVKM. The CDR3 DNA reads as TGTGCCAGCAGTATTCGACAGGGTACCTATGGCTACACCTTC. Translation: CASSIRQGTYGYTF.

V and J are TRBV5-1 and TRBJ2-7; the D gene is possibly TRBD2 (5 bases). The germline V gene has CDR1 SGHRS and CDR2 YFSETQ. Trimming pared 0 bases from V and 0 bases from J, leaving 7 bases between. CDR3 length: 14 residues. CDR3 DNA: TGCGCCAGCAGCTTGGCCGCGGGCTCCTACGAGCAGTACTTC. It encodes CASSLAAGSYEQYF.

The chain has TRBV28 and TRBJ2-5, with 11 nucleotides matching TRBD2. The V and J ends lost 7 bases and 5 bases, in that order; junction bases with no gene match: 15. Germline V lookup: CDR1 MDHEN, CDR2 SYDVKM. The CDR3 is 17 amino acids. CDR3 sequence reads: CASKKGASGRMGETQYF. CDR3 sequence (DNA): TGTGCCAGCAAAAAAGGTGCTAGCGGGAGGATGGGGGAGACCCAGTACTTC.

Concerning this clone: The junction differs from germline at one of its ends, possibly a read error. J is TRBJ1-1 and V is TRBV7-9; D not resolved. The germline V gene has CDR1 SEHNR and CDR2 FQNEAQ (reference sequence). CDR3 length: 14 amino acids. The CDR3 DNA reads TGTTCCAGCAGCCTAACACCGCCGGGGACTGAAGCTTTCTTT. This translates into CSSSLTPPGTEAFF.

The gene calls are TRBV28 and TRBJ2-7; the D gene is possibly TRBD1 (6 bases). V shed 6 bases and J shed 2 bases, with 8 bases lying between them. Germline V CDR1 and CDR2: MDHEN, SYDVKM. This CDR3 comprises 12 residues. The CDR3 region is CASSRGPYEQYF. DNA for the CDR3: TGTGCCAGCAGCAGGGGTCCCTACGAGCAGTACTTC.

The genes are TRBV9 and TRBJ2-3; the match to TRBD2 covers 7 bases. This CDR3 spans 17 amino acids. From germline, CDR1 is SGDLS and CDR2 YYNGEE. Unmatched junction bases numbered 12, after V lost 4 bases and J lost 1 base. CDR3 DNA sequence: TGTGCCAGCAGCCCGACACTTACTAGCGCTGGCACAGATACGCAGTATTTT. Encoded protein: CASSPTLTSAGTDTQYF.

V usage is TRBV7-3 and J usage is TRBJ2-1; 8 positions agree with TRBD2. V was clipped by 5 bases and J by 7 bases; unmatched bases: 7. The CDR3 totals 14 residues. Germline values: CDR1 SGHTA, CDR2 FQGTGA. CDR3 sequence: CASSIGGGGNEQFF. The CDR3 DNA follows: TGTGCCAGCAGCATAGGAGGCGGGGGGAATGAGCAGTTCTTC.

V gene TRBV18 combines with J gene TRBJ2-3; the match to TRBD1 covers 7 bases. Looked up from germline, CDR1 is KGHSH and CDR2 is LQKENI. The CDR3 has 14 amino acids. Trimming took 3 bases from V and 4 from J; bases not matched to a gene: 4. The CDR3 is CASSPQDRADTQYF. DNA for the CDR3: TGTGCCAGCTCACCTCAAGACAGGGCAGATACGCAGTATTTT.

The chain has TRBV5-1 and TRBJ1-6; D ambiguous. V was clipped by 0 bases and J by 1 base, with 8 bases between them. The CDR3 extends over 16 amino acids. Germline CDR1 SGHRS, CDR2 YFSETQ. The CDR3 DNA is TGCGCCAGCAGCTTGGGGGCCGGTTCCTATAATTCACCCCTCCACTTT. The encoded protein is CASSLGAGSYNSPLHF.

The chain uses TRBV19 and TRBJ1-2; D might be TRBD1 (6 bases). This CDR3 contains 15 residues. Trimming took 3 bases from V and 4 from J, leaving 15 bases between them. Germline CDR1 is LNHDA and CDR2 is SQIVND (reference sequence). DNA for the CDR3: TGTGCCAGTAGTATCTCGACGGGGGGGCTCTATGGCTACACCTTC. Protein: CASSISTGGLYGYTF. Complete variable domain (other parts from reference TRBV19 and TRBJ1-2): DGGITQSPKYLFRKEGQNVTLSCEQNLNHDAMYWYRQDPGQGLRLIYYSQIVNDFQKGDIAEGYSVSREKKESFPLTVTSAQKNPTAFYLCASSISTGGLYGYTFGSGTRLTVV.

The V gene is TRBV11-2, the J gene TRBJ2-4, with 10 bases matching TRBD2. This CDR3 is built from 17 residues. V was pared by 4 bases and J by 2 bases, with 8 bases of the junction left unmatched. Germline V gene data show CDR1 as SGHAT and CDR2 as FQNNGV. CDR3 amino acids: CASSYLGLADSKNIQYF. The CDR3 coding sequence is TGTGCCAGCAGCTACTTAGGACTAGCGGATTCCAAAAACATTCAGTACTTC. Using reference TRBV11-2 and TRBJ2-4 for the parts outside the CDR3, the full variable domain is EAGVAQSPRYKIIEKRQSVAFWCNPISGHATLYWYQQILGQGPKLLIQFQNNGVVDDSQLPKDRFSAERLKGVDSTLKIQPAKLEDSAVYLCASSYLGLADSKNIQYFGAGTRLSVL.

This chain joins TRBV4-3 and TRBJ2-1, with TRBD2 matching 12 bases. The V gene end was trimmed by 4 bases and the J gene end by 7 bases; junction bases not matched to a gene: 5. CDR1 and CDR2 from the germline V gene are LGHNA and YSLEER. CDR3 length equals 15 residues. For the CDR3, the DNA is TGCGCCAGCAGCCCAGGACTAGCGGGGTATAATGAGCAGTTCTTC. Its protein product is CASSPGLAGYNEQFF.

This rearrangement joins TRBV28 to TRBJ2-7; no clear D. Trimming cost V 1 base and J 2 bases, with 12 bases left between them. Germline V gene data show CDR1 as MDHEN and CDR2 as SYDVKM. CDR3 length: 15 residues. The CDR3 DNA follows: TGTGCCAGCAGTTTATTGGCGTTCGACACCTACGAGCAGTACTTC. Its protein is CASSLLAFDTYEQYF.

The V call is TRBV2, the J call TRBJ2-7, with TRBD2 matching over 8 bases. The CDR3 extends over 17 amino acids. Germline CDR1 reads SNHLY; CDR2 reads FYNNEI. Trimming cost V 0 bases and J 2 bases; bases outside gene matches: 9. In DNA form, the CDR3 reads TGTGCCAGCAGTGAAGCGACGAGTAGCGGGAATGCCTACGAGCAGTACTTC. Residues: CASSEATSSGNAYEQYF.

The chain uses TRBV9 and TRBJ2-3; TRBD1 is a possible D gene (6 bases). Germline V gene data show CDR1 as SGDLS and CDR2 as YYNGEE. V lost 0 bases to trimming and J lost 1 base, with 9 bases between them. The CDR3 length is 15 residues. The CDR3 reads CASSVGGLGTDTQYF. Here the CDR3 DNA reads TGTGCCAGCAGCGTAGGGGGGCTGGGCACAGATACGCAGTATTTT.

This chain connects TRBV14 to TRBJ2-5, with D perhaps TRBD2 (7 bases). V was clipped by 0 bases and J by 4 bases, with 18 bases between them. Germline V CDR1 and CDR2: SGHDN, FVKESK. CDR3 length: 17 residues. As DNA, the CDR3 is TGTGCCAGCAGCCAAGATATCCGGAGGGGGGAGGGAGAGACCCAGTACTTC. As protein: CASSQDIRRGEGETQYF.

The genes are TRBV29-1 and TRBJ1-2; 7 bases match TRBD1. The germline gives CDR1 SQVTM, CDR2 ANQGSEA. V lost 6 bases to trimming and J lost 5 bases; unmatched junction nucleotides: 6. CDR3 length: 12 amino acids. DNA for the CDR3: TGCAGCGTCCTACAGACAGGGTATGGCTACACCTTC. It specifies CSVLQTGYGYTF.

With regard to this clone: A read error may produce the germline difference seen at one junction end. The DNA of the CDR3 is TGTGCCAGCTCCGGCCAGGGGTTGAATACTGAAGCTTTCTTT. Protein: CASSGQGLNTEAFF. The chain joins TRBV2 to TRBJ1-1, with D maybe TRBD1 (6 bases). Germline values: CDR1 SNHLY, CDR2 FYNNEI. The CDR3 runs to 14 residues.

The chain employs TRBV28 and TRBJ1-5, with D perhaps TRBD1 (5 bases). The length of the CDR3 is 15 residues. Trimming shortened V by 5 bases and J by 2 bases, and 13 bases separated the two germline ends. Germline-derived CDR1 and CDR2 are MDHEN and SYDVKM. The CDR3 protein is CASSMDPGGNQPQHF. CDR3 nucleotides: TGTGCCAGCAGTATGGACCCGGGGGGCAATCAGCCCCAGCATTTT.

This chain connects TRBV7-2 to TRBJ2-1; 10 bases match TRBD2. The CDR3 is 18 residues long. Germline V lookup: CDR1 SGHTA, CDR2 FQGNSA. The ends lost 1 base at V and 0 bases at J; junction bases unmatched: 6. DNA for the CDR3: TGTGCCAGCAGCTTAGGAGGGGGACTAGCGAGCTCCTACAATGAGCAGTTCTTC. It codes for CASSLGGGLASSYNEQFF.